The rows below give T cell receptor beta chains drawn from one sample of a study of T cell responses to AZD1222 COVID-19 vaccine. TCRdb's copy holds only in-frame clones and misses some; the assay was immunoSEQ multiplex PCR. The data hold 180,000 or so clones, with 94% observed a single time. The sample consisted of peripheral blood, taken on day 0 of AZD1222 vaccination. Receptors were obtained from an adult in good health. CDR3s include the opening cysteine and the closing phenylalanine or tryptophan. D genes are given only for firm matches. Not all rows give a size; the values are once, few, many and, for expanded clones, a class.

cdr3_nt cdr3_aa j_call d_call v_call clone_size
TGTGCCAGCACTCCTAGCAGTGTAGATACGCAGTATTTT CASTPSSVDTQYF TRBJ2-3 - TRBV28 -
TGTGCCAGCAGTTACTCCCGAGAGGGATATGGCTACACCTTC CASSYSREGYGYTF TRBJ1-2 - TRBV6-5 -
TGTGCCAGCAGCCGCATTAAGCAGGGGACCGGGGAGCTGTTTTTT CASSRIKQGTGELFF TRBJ2-2 - TRBV14 -
TGCAGCGCAGACTATCGGAGCCTCTATGGCTACACCTTC CSADYRSLYGYTF TRBJ1-2 - TRBV29-1 once
TGCGCCAGCAGCCGCCCACCAACGAGTCTAGCGGGAGAGAATGAGCAGTTCTTC CASSRPPTSLAGENEQFF TRBJ2-1 TRBD2 TRBV4-1 -
TGTGCCAGCAGTTATGACCCCGAGAGCTATGGCTACACCTTC CASSYDPESYGYTF TRBJ1-2 - TRBV6-5 -
TGTGCCAGCAGTTCCTTAAGGGGGGTTCACGAAGACGCTGAAGCTTTCTTT CASSSLRGVHEDAEAFF TRBJ1-1 - TRBV27 -
TGCAGCGTTGACAGGGTGAACACCGGGGAGCTGTTTTTT CSVDRVNTGELFF TRBJ2-2 - TRBV29-1 -
TGCGCCAGCAGCTCACGAACCCGGGGCACCGGGGAGCTGTTTTTT CASSSRTRGTGELFF TRBJ2-2 - TRBV4-1 -
TGTGCCAGCAGCCATATGCCAGGGGGCGGGGGAAACACCATATATTTT CASSHMPGGGGNTIYF TRBJ1-3 TRBD1 TRBV3-1/TRBV3-2 -
TGTGCCAGTAGTATGGGCAGCCTTGAAGCTTTCTTT CASSMGSLEAFF TRBJ1-1 - TRBV19 once
TGTGCCTGGGCGCTGGGACTAGCCAACACCTACGAGCAGTACTTC CAWALGLANTYEQYF TRBJ2-7 TRBD2 TRBV30 once
TGTGCCAGCAGCGCCGGGACAGTTTCTGAAGCTTTCTTT CASSAGTVSEAFF TRBJ1-1 TRBD1 TRBV6-4 -
TGCGCCAGCAGCCGGACTCAAGTTAACGAAGAGACCCAGTACTTC CASSRTQVNEETQYF TRBJ2-5 - TRBV4-1 -
TGTGCCAGCAGCTCCCAGGGGGTCGGAAACACCATATATTTT CASSSQGVGNTIYF TRBJ1-3 TRBD1 TRBV11-2 -
TGTGCCAGCAGGGGAACAGATACGCAGTATTTT CASRGTDTQYF TRBJ2-3 - TRBV6-5 -